What follows is one T cell receptor beta chain and its context. Other DNA sequences in this specimen translate into the identical CDR3. This entry comes from a study of blood T cell repertoires in COVID-19. TCRdb's table, derived via immunoSEQ multiplex PCR, lists solely in-frame clones and lacks some. The sample consists of fewer than 200,000 clones, roughly 86% of them appearing once. Looked up from germline, CDR1 is MGHRA and CDR2 is YSYEKL. CDR3 length: 16 residues. The V and J ends lost 1 base and 0 bases respectively, with 7 bases between them. The sequenced sample consisted of PBMCs or T cells enriched from blood (not recorded which). The chain combines TRBV4-1 with TRBJ1-6, with a possible D match to TRBD1 (5 bases). The origin of this receptor is a woman between 40 and 55 years old in a cohort exposed to, infected with or recovered from COVID-19 (not recorded which). CDR3 DNA sequence: TGCGCCAGCAGCCAAGTGGGGCGCTCCTATAATTCACCCCTCCACTTT. Translated, it gives CASSQVGRSYNSPLHF.